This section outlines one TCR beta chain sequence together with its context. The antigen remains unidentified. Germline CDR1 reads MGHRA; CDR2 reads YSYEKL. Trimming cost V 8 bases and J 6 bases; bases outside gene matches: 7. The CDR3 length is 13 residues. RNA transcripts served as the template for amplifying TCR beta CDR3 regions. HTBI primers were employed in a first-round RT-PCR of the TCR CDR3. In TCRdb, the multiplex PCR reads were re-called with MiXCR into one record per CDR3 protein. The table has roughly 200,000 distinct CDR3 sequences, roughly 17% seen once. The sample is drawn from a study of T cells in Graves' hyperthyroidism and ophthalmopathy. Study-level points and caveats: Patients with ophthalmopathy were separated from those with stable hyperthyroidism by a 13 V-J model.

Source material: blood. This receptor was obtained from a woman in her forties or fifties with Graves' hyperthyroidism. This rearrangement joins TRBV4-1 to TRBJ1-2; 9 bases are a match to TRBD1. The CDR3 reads CASDPTGGDGYTF. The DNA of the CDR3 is TGCGCCAGCGATCCTACAGGGGGCGATGGCTACACCTTC.